What follows are 13 T cell receptor beta chains derived from one specimen sequenced in a study of cytomegalovirus exposure and HLA in healthy donors. The table came from immunoSEQ multiplex PCR; TCRdb's copy has only in-frame clones and leaves some out. The data contain roughly 220,000 clones, under 95% of them seen just once; the ten biggest clones take up approximately 1.1%. Material: PBMCs. Receptors originate from a woman between 18 and 30 years old in good health and CMV-seronegative.

This clone was counted once. The CDR3 sequence: CASSSSRGNTIYF. CDR3 bases: TGTGCCAGCAGCTCCTCGAGAGGAAACACCATATATTTT. The chain combines TRBV7-3 with TRBJ1-3; D is uncertain. There are 13 residues in the CDR3. Per germline, CDR1 SGHTA and CDR2 FQGTGA. V lost 4 bases to trimming and J lost 4 bases, with 8 bases between them.

V gene TRBV30 combines with J gene TRBJ2-2, with 8 bases that match TRBD2. The CDR3 has 15 amino acids. V was clipped by 6 bases and J by 6 bases; unmatched bases: 12. CDR1 is GTSNPN, CDR2 SVGIG, per germline (reference sequence). The CDR3 DNA reads TGTGCCTGTGCGGGGGCCCGGGGGGGACCCGGGGAGCTGTTTTTT. Protein: CACAGARGGPGELFF.

This rearrangement joins TRBV15 to TRBJ2-7; TRBD1 might be the D (5 bases). Trimming stripped 6 bases from V and 1 base from J, with 10 bases between. CDR1 and CDR2 from the germline V gene are LNHNV and YYDKDF (reference sequence). This CDR3 is 13 amino acids long. The CDR3 DNA sequence: TGTGCCACCAGAAACAGGACGTCCTACGAGCAGTACTTC. Translating gives CATRNRTSYEQYF.

The rearrangement joins TRBV2 to TRBJ1-1; no reliable D call. Germline assignment: CDR1 SNHLY and CDR2 FYNNEI. The CDR3 extends over 16 amino acids. The V gene lost 3 bases and the J gene lost 1 base, with 15 bases spanning the gap. CDR3 sequence reads: CASSEVRGLGNTEAFF. CDR3 nucleotides: TGTGCCAGCAGTGAGGTTCGGGGTCTGGGGAACACTGAAGCTTTCTTT.

The V call is TRBV6-5, the J call TRBJ2-1; 8 nucleotides agree with TRBD2. After removal of 7 bases from V and 9 bases from J, the junction contained 8 bases not matched to a gene. CDR3 length: 13 residues. Germline V CDR1 and CDR2: MNHEY, SVGAGI. The CDR3 is CASTQRELGEQFF. In DNA form, the CDR3 reads TGTGCCAGCACCCAGCGGGAGTTAGGTGAGCAGTTCTTC.

This clone was detected only once. The genes are TRBV7-9 and TRBJ1-5; D is perhaps TRBD1 (5 bases). The CDR3 runs 13 residues. Looked up from germline, CDR1 is SEHNR and CDR2 is FQNEAQ (reference sequence). The germline V and J ends were trimmed by 1 base and 9 bases, with 10 bases remaining between them. The CDR3 reads CASSLGGQGPQHF. In DNA, the CDR3 is TGTGCCAGCAGCTTAGGAGGCCAGGGGCCCCAGCATTTT.

This chain joins TRBV5-5 and TRBJ2-7; 10 bases map to TRBD2. Germline CDR1 SGHKS, CDR2 YYEKEE (reference sequence). Trimming cost V 4 bases and J 5 bases; bases outside gene matches: 6. The CDR3 sequence is 14 residues long. In DNA, the CDR3 is TGTGCCAGCAGCGCCCTAGCGGGAGATCACGAGCAGTACTTC. Its protein product is CASSALAGDHEQYF.

The chain joins TRBV5-1 to TRBJ1-6; D is perhaps TRBD1 (6 bases). There are 16 residues in the CDR3. Trimming left V 4 bases short and J 7 bases short, with 18 bases between. Germline V gene lookup returns CDR1 SGHRS and CDR2 YFSETQ. The CDR3 loop is CASSPEARGLNSPLHF. The CDR3 DNA sequence: TGCGCCAGCAGCCCGGAGGCCAGGGGCCTAAATTCACCCCTCCACTTT. Drawing the rest from reference TRBV5-1 and TRBJ1-6, the complete variable domain is KAGVTQTPRYLIKTRGQQVTLSCSPISGHRSVSWYQQTPGQGLQFLFEYFSETQRNKGNFPGRFSGRQFSNSRSEMNVSTLELGDSALYLCASSPEARGLNSPLHFGNGTRLTVT.

V usage is TRBV19 and J usage is TRBJ2-7; 8 nucleotides match TRBD1. Germline loops: CDR1 LNHDA, CDR2 SQIVND (reference sequence). The length of the CDR3 is 15 residues. After removal of 5 bases from V and 0 bases from J, the junction contained 6 bases not matched to a gene. The CDR3 spells CASSPRTGSSYEQYF. CDR3 sequence (DNA): TGTGCCAGTAGTCCTCGGACAGGGTCCTCCTACGAGCAGTACTTC. The entire variable domain, with the rest obtained from reference TRBV19 and TRBJ2-7, is as follows: DGGITQSPKYLFRKEGQNVTLSCEQNLNHDAMYWYRQDPGQGLRLIYYSQIVNDFQKGDIAEGYSVSREKKESFPLTVTSAQKNPTAFYLCASSPRTGSSYEQYFGPGTRLTVT.

V is TRBV6-4 and J is TRBJ1-5, with TRBD1 matching over 12 bases. V lost 0 bases and J lost 1; bases outside the gene matches: 7. The CDR3 covers 19 residues. The germline V gene encodes CDR1 MRHNA and CDR2 SNTAGT. This CDR3 reads CASSDSGTGGLSSNQPQHF. DNA of the CDR3: TGTGCCAGCAGTGACTCTGGGACAGGGGGCCTTTCAAGCAATCAGCCCCAGCATTTT.

The chain combines TRBV23-1 with TRBJ2-7; the match to TRBD2 covers 9 bases. TRBV23-1 is given ORF status, its function remaining uncertain. After removal of 5 bases from V and 0 bases from J, the junction contained 11 bases not matched to a gene. The CDR3 consists of 17 residues. The CDR3 here is CASSTALSGRSSYEQYF. The CDR3 DNA sequence: TGCGCCAGCAGTACTGCCTTGAGCGGGAGGAGCTCCTACGAGCAGTACTTC.

In DNA, the CDR3 is TGTGCCAGTAGTATAGTGTTGGGGGCGGACACTGAAGCTTTCTTT. This sequence encodes CASSIVLGADTEAFF. The V and J genes are TRBV19 and TRBJ1-1; a weak D match, TRBD1 (6 bases). Germline V gives CDR1 LNHDA, CDR2 SQIVND (reference sequence). CDR3 size: 15 residues. Trimming shortened V by 1 base and J by 3 bases, and 12 bases separated the two germline ends.

The V call is TRBV5-1, the J call TRBJ1-2; D possibly corresponds to TRBD1 (6 bases). Trimming removed 6 bases at V and 4 bases at J, with 13 bases between. Germline V CDR1 and CDR2: SGHRS, YFSETQ. CDR3 length: 13 amino acids. The CDR3: CASTPDRAYGYTF. In nucleotides, the CDR3 is TGCGCCAGCACCCCGGACAGAGCCTATGGCTACACCTTC.